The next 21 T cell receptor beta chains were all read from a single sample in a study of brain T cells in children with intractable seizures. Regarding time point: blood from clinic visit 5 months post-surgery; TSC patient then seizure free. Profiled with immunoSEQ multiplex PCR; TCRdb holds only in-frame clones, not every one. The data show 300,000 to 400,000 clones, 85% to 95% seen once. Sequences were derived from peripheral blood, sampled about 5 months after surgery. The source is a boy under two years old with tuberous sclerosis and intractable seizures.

CDR3 amino acids: CASSASSRGEQYF. As DNA, the CDR3 is TGTGCCAGCAGCGCCTCCTCCAGGGGAGAGCAGTACTTC. The genes are TRBV6-2 or TRBV6-3 and TRBJ2-7; weak D call: TRBD1 (6 bases). The CDR3 extends over 13 amino acids. Per germline, CDR1 MNHEY and CDR2 SVGEGT. Trimming removed 6 bases at V and 7 bases at J, with 16 bases between.

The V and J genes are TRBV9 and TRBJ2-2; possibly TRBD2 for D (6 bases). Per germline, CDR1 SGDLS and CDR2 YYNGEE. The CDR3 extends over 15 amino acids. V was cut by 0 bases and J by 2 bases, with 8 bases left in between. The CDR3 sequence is CASSVGTTNTGELFF. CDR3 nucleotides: TGTGCCAGCAGCGTAGGGACTACCAACACCGGGGAGCTGTTTTTT. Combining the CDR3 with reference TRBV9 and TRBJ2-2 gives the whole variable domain DSGVTQTPKHLITATGQRVTLRCSPRSGDLSVYWYQQSLDQGLQFLIQYYNGEERAKGNILERFSAQQFPDLHSELNLSSLELGDSALYFCASSVGTTNTGELFFGEGSRLTVL.

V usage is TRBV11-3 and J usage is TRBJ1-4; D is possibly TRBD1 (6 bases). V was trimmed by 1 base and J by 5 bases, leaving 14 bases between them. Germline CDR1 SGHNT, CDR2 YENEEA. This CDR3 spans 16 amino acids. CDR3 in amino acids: CASSLGSGGPNEKLFF. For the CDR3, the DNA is TGTGCCAGCAGCTTAGGAAGTGGGGGCCCCAATGAAAAACTGTTTTTT.

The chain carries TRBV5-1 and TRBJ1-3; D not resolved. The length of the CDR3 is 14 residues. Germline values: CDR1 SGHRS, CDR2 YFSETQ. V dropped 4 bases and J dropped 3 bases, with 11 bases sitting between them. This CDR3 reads CASSLEGIGNTIYF. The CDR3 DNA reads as TGCGCCAGCAGCCTGGAGGGTATTGGAAACACCATATATTTT.

CDR3 sequence (DNA): TGTGCCAGCAGCACCCCACTCGAGGGGGATTCCTATGGCTACACCTTC. This translates into CASSTPLEGDSYGYTF. The chain joins TRBV9 to TRBJ1-2, with D possibly matching TRBD1 (6 bases). Germline lookup yields CDR1 SGDLS and CDR2 YYNGEE. Trimming left V 4 bases short and J 4 bases short, with 20 bases between. The CDR3 extends over 16 amino acids. The full variable domain, in which reference TRBV9 and TRBJ1-2 provide the parts outside the CDR3, is DSGVTQTPKHLITATGQRVTLRCSPRSGDLSVYWYQQSLDQGLQFLIQYYNGEERAKGNILERFSAQQFPDLHSELNLSSLELGDSALYFCASSTPLEGDSYGYTFGSGTRLTVV.

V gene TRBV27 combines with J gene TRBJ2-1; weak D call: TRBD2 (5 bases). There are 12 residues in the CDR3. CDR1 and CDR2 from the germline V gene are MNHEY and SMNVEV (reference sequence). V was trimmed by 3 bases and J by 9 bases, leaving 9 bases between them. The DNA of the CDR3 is TGTGCCAGCAGTTTCCCCGGAGGTGAGCAGTTCTTC. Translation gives CASSFPGGEQFF.

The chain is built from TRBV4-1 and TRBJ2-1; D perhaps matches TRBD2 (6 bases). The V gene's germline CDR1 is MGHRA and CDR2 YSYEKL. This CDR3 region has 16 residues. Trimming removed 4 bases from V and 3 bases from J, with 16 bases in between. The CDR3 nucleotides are TGCGCCAGCAGCCCCGCGGGCGGGACGCACTACAATGAGCAGTTCTTC. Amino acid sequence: CASSPAGGTHYNEQFF.

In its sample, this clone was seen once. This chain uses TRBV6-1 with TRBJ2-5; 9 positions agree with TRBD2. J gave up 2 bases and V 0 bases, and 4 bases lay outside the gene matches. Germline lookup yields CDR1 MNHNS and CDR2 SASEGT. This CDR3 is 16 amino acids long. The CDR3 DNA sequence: TGTGCCAGCAGTGAAGCCGGACTAGCGCCTCAAGAGACCCAGTACTTC. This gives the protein CASSEAGLAPQETQYF.

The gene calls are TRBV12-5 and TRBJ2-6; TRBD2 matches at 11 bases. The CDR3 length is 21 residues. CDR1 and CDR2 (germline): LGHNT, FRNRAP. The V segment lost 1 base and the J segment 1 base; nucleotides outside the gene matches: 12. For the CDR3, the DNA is TGTGCTAGTGGTTTGGAAACTAGCGGGAGAATTTACCAGTCTGGGGCCAACGTCCTGACTTTC. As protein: CASGLETSGRIYQSGANVLTF.

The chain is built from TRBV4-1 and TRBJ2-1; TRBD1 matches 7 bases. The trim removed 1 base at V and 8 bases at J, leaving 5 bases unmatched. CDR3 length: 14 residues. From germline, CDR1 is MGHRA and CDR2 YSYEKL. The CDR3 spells CASSQADRTDEQFF. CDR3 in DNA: TGCGCCAGCAGCCAAGCGGACAGGACGGATGAGCAGTTCTTC.

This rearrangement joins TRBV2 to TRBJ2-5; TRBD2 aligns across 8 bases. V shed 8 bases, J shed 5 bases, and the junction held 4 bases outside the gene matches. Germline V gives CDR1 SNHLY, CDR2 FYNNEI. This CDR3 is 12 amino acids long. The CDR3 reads CASGTRRETQYF. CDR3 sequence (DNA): TGTGCCAGCGGGACTAGGAGGGAGACCCAGTACTTC.

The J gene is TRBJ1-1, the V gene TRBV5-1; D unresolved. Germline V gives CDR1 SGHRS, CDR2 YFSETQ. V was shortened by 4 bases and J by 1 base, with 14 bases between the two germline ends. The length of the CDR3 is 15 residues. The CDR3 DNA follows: TGCGCCAGCAGCCCCTATGGAGCCTCGAACACTGAAGCTTTCTTT. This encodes CASSPYGASNTEAFF.

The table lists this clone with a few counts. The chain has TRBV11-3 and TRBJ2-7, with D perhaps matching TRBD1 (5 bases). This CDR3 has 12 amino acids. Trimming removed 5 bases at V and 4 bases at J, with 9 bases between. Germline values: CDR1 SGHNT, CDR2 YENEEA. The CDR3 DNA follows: TGTGCCAGCAGCGGCCAGGGTTACGAGCAGTACTTC. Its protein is CASSGQGYEQYF.

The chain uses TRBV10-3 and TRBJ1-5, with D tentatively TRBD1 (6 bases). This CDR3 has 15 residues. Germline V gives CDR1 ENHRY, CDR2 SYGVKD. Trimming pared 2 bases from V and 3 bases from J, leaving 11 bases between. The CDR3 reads CAISERGGTNQPQHF. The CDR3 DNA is TGTGCCATCAGTGAGAGGGGGGGGACCAATCAGCCCCAGCATTTT.

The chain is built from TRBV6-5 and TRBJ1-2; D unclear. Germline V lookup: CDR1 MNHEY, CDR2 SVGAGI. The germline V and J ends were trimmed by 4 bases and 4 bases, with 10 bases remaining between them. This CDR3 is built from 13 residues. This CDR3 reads CASSSLALYGYTF. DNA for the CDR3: TGTGCCAGCAGTTCCCTCGCCCTCTATGGCTACACCTTC.

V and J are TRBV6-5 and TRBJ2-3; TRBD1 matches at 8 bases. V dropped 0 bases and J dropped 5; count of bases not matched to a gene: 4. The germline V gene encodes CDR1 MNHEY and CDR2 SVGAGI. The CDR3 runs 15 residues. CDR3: CASSYSRTGLDTQYF. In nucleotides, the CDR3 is TGTGCCAGCAGTTACTCCCGGACAGGGTTAGATACGCAGTATTTT.

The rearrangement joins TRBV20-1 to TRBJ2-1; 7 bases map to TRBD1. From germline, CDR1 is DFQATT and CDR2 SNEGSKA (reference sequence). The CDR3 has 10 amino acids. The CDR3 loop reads CSTGVNEQFF. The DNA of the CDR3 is TGCAGCACAGGGGTTAATGAGCAGTTCTTC.

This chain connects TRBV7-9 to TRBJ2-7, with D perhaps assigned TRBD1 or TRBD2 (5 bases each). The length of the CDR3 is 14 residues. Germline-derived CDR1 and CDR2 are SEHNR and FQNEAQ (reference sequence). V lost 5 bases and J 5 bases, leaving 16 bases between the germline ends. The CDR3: CASSDLMGTHEQYF. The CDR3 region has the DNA TGTGCCAGCAGCGACCTTATGGGGACCCACGAGCAGTACTTC. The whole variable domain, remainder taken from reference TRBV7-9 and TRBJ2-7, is DTGVSQNPRHKITKRGQNVTFRCDPISEHNRLYWYRQTLGQGPEFLTYFQNEAQLEKSRLLSDRFSAERPKGSFSTLEIQRTEQGDSAMYLCASSDLMGTHEQYFGPGTRLTVT.

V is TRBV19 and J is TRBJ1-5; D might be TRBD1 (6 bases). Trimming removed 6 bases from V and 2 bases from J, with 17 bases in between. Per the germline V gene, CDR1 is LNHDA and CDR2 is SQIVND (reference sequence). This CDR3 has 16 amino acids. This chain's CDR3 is CASSHSGSGGNQPQHF. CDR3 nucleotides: TGTGCCAGTAGCCATTCCGGGTCAGGGGGCAATCAGCCCCAGCATTTT.

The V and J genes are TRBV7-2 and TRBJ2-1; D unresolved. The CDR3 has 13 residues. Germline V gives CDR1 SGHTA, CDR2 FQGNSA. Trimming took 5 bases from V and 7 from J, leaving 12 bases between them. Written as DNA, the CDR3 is TGTGCCAGCAGCCTCTCCACTAAAAATGAGCAGTTCTTC. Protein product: CASSLSTKNEQFF.

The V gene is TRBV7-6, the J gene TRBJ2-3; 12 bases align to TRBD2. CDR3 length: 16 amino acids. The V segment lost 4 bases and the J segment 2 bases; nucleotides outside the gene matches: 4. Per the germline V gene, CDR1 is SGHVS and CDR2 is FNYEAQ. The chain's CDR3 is CASSSTSGGITDTQYF. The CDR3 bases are TGTGCCAGCAGCTCGACTAGCGGGGGAATCACAGATACGCAGTATTTT.